A single sample is the source of the 16 T cell receptor beta chains below, sequenced in a study of blood T cell repertoires in COVID-19. Here immunoSEQ multiplex PCR was the method, and the copy in TCRdb shows in-frame clones only, minus some. The sample includes about 200,000 clones, about 90% of them seen just once. Material: peripheral blood. Source of these receptors: a woman in her 70s with acute or convalescent COVID-19.

The gene calls are TRBV20-1 and TRBJ2-1; 8 positions agree with TRBD2. The V gene's germline CDR1 is DFQATT and CDR2 SNEGSKA (reference sequence). The CDR3 covers 17 residues. The junction had 11 bases not matched to a gene; V was cut back by 3 bases and J by 1 base. Here the CDR3 DNA reads TGCAGTGCTAGTTTAGGCGGGGGGCGAGGTTCCTACAATGAGCAGTTCTTC. This sequence encodes CSASLGGGRGSYNEQFF.

This sequence joins TRBV9 and TRBJ2-5, with 9 positions matching TRBD2. The germline gives CDR1 SGDLS, CDR2 YYNGEE. V lost 0 bases and J lost 4; bases outside the gene matches: 13. CDR3 length: 18 residues. The DNA of the CDR3 is TGTGCCAGCAGCGTAGCGTTGACTAGCGGCCGGGACGTAGAGACCCAGTACTTC. This encodes CASSVALTSGRDVETQYF.

The gene calls are TRBV13 and TRBJ1-1; 7 bases align to TRBD1. Germline V gene lookup returns CDR1 PRHDT and CDR2 FYEKMQ (reference sequence). The J segment lost 5 bases and the V segment lost 1 base, leaving 13 bases of the junction unmatched. The CDR3 runs to 17 residues. The CDR3 reads CASSLVRGQTPRTEAFF. DNA of the CDR3: TGTGCCAGCAGCTTAGTGCGGGGACAGACACCTAGGACTGAAGCTTTCTTT.

This clone was picked up one time. The chain couples TRBV5-1 to TRBJ1-4; TRBD1 might be the D (5 bases). The CDR3 is 16 residues long. The germline CDR1 and CDR2 sequences are SGHRS and YFSETQ. Trimming cost V 0 bases and J 1 base, with 10 bases left between them. The chain's CDR3 is CASSLAPTVTNEKLFF. The DNA of the CDR3 is TGCGCCAGCAGCTTGGCACCGACAGTAACTAATGAAAAACTGTTTTTT.

J is TRBJ2-4 and V is TRBV27; 7 nucleotides match TRBD2. Per the germline V gene, CDR1 is MNHEY and CDR2 is SMNVEV (reference sequence). The CDR3 consists of 15 residues. J was trimmed by 7 bases and V by 3 bases; bases with no gene match: 9. This CDR3 is CASSFGGVKGNIQYF. The CDR3 coding sequence is TGTGCCAGCAGTTTTGGGGGGGTGAAGGGGAACATTCAGTACTTC.

A single count supports this clone. The J gene is TRBJ2-7, the V gene TRBV5-1; weak D call: TRBD1 (6 bases). Germline V lookup: CDR1 SGHRS, CDR2 YFSETQ. The CDR3 length is 13 residues. V was shortened by 0 bases and J by 3 bases, with 7 bases between the two germline ends. CDR3 nucleotide sequence: TGCGCCAGCAGCTTGGCCAGGGGCTACGAGCAGTACTTC. Translated, it gives CASSLARGYEQYF.

The chain joins TRBV9 to TRBJ2-1, with 12 bases matching TRBD2. The CDR3 extends over 15 amino acids. Trimming cost V 1 base and J 8 bases; bases outside gene matches: 4. CDR1 SGDLS and CDR2 YYNGEE come from the germline V gene. The CDR3 region is CASSVLAGGPDEQFF. The CDR3 DNA is TGTGCCAGCAGCGTACTAGCGGGAGGGCCTGATGAGCAGTTCTTC.

V usage is TRBV6-5 and J usage is TRBJ2-1; 10 bases fit TRBD1. The V and J ends lost 2 bases and 7 bases, in that order; junction bases with no gene match: 8. The CDR3 consists of 16 residues. The V gene's germline CDR1 is MNHEY and CDR2 SVGAGI. CDR3 protein: CASSYQTGTGENEQFF. The CDR3 coding sequence is TGTGCCAGCAGTTACCAAACCGGGACAGGGGAGAATGAGCAGTTCTTC.

The rearrangement joins TRBV21-1 to TRBJ1-3. TRBV21-1 is a known pseudogene. The CDR3 sequence is 16 residues long. The CDR3 nucleotides read TGTGCCAGCAGCGGCCGGGTCCTCAACTCTGGAAACACCATATATTTT. This translates into CASSGRVLNSGNTIYF.

In its sample, this clone was seen a few times. CDR3 residues: CASSLLAGMAGELFF. The DNA of the CDR3 is TGTGCCAGCAGTTTATTAGCGGGGATGGCCGGGGAGCTGTTTTTT. V and J are TRBV27 and TRBJ2-2, with 8 bases aligning to TRBD2. Unmatched junction bases numbered 4, after V lost 1 base and J lost 6 bases. This CDR3 has 15 residues. Germline CDR1 MNHEY, CDR2 SMNVEV (reference sequence).

The chain links TRBV6-6 to TRBJ2-2; D call uncertain. The CDR3 consists of 13 residues. The germline V gene encodes CDR1 MNHNY and CDR2 SVGAGI (reference sequence). With 7 bases removed from V and 5 bases from J, the gap between germline ends came to 11 bases. CDR3 DNA sequence: TGTGCCAGCATCCAAGTCGGGACCGGGGAGCTGTTTTTT. Residues: CASIQVGTGELFF.

The chain uses TRBV5-1 and TRBJ2-3; 9 positions match TRBD1. This CDR3 region has 14 residues. The V gene's germline CDR1 is SGHRS and CDR2 YFSETQ. V gave up 4 bases and J gave up 5 bases; unmatched junction bases: 5. The CDR3 sequence: CASSPWTGEDTQYF. The CDR3 DNA follows: TGCGCCAGCAGCCCGTGGACAGGGGAAGATACGCAGTATTTT.

The CDR3 loop is CASSLDAGSPLHF. The CDR3 bases are TGTGCCAGCAGCTTAGATGCAGGATCACCCCTCCACTTT. The J gene is TRBJ1-6, the V gene TRBV7-9; D unresolved. Germline V gene data show CDR1 as SEHNR and CDR2 as FQNEAQ (reference sequence). V gave up 1 base and J gave up 10 bases, with 8 bases separating them. CDR3 size: 13 residues.

The gene calls are TRBV19 and TRBJ1-1, with D possibly matching TRBD1 (6 bases). Germline V gives CDR1 LNHDA, CDR2 SQIVND (reference sequence). With 1 base removed from V and 1 base from J, the gap between germline ends came to 13 bases. The CDR3 spans 16 residues. This CDR3 is CASSIVAGTTNTEAFF. CDR3 nucleotide sequence: TGTGCCAGTAGTATAGTCGCCGGGACAACGAACACTGAAGCTTTCTTT.

V usage is TRBV6-5 and J usage is TRBJ2-3; 10 bases line up with TRBD2. J gave up 2 bases and V 6 bases, and 5 bases lay outside the gene matches. The CDR3 has 15 amino acids. The V gene's germline CDR1 is MNHEY and CDR2 SVGAGI. CDR3 protein: CASSLAGAYTDTQYF. Here the CDR3 DNA reads TGTGCCAGCAGCCTAGCGGGGGCATACACAGATACGCAGTATTTT.

The rearrangement uses TRBV19 and TRBJ1-2, with D uncertain. The CDR3 contains 12 residues. The V end was cut by 7 bases, the J end by 8 bases, with 14 bases between. CDR1 is LNHDA, CDR2 SQIVND, per germline (reference sequence). The DNA of the CDR3 is TGTGCCAGTAAGGCTGGTGGCGGAGGCTACACCTTC. Residues: CASKAGGGGYTF. Full variable domain (missing parts from reference TRBV19 and TRBJ1-2): DGGITQSPKYLFRKEGQNVTLSCEQNLNHDAMYWYRQDPGQGLRLIYYSQIVNDFQKGDIAEGYSVSREKKESFPLTVTSAQKNPTAFYLCASKAGGGGYTFGSGTRLTVV.